The 2 T cell receptor beta chains presented below share a single source sample, sequenced in a study of T cell repertoires in cytomegalovirus infection. Each CDR3 protein gets one entry after TCRdb re-called the reads with MiXCR. The data hold about 260,000 distinct CDR3 sequences, with approximately 8.3% observed a single time. Material for sequencing was PBMCs. These receptors were taken from a human donor in good health (CMV status not recorded). Some clones in this sample may be carry-over from other donors' samples.

The chain's CDR3 is CASSFTREGNTIYF. The CDR3 DNA reads as TGTGCCAGCAGTTTTACCAGGGAGGGAAACACCATATATTTT. V usage is TRBV27 and J usage is TRBJ1-3, with D tentatively TRBD1 (5 bases). The V gene's germline CDR1 is MNHEY and CDR2 SMNVEV (reference sequence). The CDR3 contains 14 residues. The ends were cut back, 3 bases at V and 4 bases at J, with 10 bases in the middle.

This clonotype came up many times. The gene calls are TRBV6-2 or TRBV6-3 and TRBJ2-7; D remains unclear. Germline V gene lookup returns CDR1 MNHEY and CDR2 SVGEGT. With 7 bases removed from V and 9 bases from J, the gap between germline ends came to 25 bases. This CDR3 spans 15 amino acids. Written as DNA, the CDR3 is TGTGCCAGCACAAAGGTGGCATCATTCCTCATCGGGCAGTACTTC. Translating gives CASTKVASFLIGQYF.